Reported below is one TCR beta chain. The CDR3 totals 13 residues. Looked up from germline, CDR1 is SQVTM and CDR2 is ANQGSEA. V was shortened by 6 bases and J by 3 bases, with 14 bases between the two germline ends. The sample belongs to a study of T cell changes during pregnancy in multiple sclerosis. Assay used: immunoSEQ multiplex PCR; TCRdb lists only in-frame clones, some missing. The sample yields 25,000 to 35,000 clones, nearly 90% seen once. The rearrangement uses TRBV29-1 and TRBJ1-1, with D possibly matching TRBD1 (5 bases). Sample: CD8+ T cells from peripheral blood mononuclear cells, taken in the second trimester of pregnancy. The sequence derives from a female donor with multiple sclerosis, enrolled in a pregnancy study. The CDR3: CSVSDSGYTEAFF. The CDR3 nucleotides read TGCAGCGTGAGCGACTCAGGGTACACTGAAGCTTTCTTT.